This TCR beta chain was documented in a study of shared clonotypes between healthy human individuals. This clone was recorded only once. Germline-derived CDR1 and CDR2 are MNHEY and SMNVEV (reference sequence). This CDR3 has 16 residues. V was pared by 5 bases and J by 5 bases, with 11 bases of the junction left unmatched. Clones were read by immunoSEQ multiplex PCR, and TCRdb kept only the in-frame ones, dropping some. The data hold approximately 2.5 million clones, with 85% to 95% observed a single time. This TCR derives from a man younger than 35 in good health. The sequenced material came from naive CD4+ T cells sorted from blood. The subset is: CD45RA+ positively selected. This chain uses TRBV27 with TRBJ2-3, with TRBD1 matching over 9 bases. In DNA form, the CDR3 reads TGTGCCAGCAGTGTCCTACAGGGGGCGCGTATAGATACGCAGTATTTT. Translated: CASSVLQGARIDTQYF.